The following is a TCR beta chain sequence with its context. Germline and junction disagree at one end, which may indicate a read error. Bulk CD8+ and CD4+ cells came from magnetic negative isolation; CD8+ TEMRA by FACS. These data come from a study of CD8 T cells in Susac syndrome. Reverse transcription of roughly 0.5 to 1 ug RNA was performed with random hexamers. TCRdb re-called the immunoSEQ multiplex PCR reads through MiXCR, storing one row per CDR3 protein. Of approximately 190,000 distinct CDR3 sequences listed, 90% to 95% are singletons. The TCR was taken from a human donor with multiple sclerosis. The sample was CD4+ T cells from PBMCs.

CDR3 sequence: CASSQYLGRCHF. CDR3 coding DNA: TGTGCCAGCAGTCAATATTTGGGCAGATGTCACTTC. This sequence joins TRBV12-3 or TRBV12-4 and TRBJ2-7; D remains unclear. This CDR3 is 12 amino acids long.